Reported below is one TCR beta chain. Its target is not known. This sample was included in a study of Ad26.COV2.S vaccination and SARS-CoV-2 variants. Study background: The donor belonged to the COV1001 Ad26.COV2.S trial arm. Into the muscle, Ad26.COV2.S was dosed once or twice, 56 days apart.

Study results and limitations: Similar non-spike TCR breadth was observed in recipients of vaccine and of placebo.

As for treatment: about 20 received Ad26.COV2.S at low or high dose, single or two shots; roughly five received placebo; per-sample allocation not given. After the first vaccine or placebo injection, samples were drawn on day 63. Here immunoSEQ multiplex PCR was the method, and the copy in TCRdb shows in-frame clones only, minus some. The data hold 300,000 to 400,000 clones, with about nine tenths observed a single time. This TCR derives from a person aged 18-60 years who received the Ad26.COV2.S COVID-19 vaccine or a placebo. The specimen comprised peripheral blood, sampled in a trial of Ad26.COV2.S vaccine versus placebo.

Here the CDR3 reads CASRTPQGFNSPLHF. The DNA of the CDR3 is TGTGCCAGTAGAACTCCACAGGGTTTTAATTCACCCCTCCACTTT. The chain is built from TRBV6-5 and TRBJ1-6, with TRBD1 as a possible D gene (6 bases). V was shortened by 9 bases and J by 6 bases, with 18 bases between the two germline ends. Germline CDR1 and CDR2: MNHEY and SVGAGI. This CDR3 is built from 15 residues.